These 19 T cell receptor beta chains originate from one sample sequenced in a study of blood T cell repertoires in COVID-19. Profiled with immunoSEQ multiplex PCR; TCRdb holds only in-frame clones, not every one. This table holds tens of thousands of clones, 80% to 90% found once. Sequenced: peripheral blood. These receptor sequences come from a man aged 55-75 years with acute or convalescent COVID-19.

The gene calls are TRBV19 and TRBJ1-3, with D possibly TRBD1 on 5 matching bases. In germline, CDR1 is LNHDA, CDR2 SQIVND (reference sequence). The CDR3 is made up of 15 amino acids. Deletions cut 3 bases from V and 0 bases from J, with 9 bases between. Written as DNA, the CDR3 is TGTGCCAGTAGTATTCGACAGATCTCTGGAAACACCATATATTTT. Residues: CASSIRQISGNTIYF.

This rearrangement joins TRBV7-2 to TRBJ2-6, with TRBD1 matching over 7 bases. The V segment lost 3 bases and the J segment 1 base; nucleotides outside the gene matches: 9. The CDR3 runs 18 residues. CDR1 and CDR2 from the germline V gene are SGHTA and FQGNSA. The CDR3 sequence: CASSFQTGLYSGANVLTF. The CDR3 DNA follows: TGTGCCAGCAGCTTCCAGACAGGGTTGTATTCTGGGGCCAACGTCCTGACTTTC.

The rearrangement uses TRBV5-1 and TRBJ2-1; 10 nucleotides line up with TRBD1. This CDR3 spans 16 amino acids. Germline-derived CDR1 and CDR2 are SGHRS and YFSETQ. With 0 bases clipped from V and 3 bases from J, the junction kept 3 bases outside the gene matches. The CDR3 protein is CASSLATGGFYNEQFF. CDR3 DNA sequence: TGCGCCAGCAGCTTGGCGACAGGGGGCTTCTACAATGAGCAGTTCTTC.

This clone was recorded once. The rearrangement uses TRBV9 and TRBJ2-2; 11 bases are a match to TRBD1. This CDR3 is built from 13 residues. Germline V gives CDR1 SGDLS, CDR2 YYNGEE. V lost 7 bases and J lost 8; bases outside the gene matches: 4. The CDR3 DNA is TGTGCCAGCTCCGGACAGGGGGCAGGGGAGCTGTTTTTT. It yields the protein CASSGQGAGELFF.

The CDR3 region has the DNA TGTGCCAGTAGTATAAATCCCATGAGCTCCTACAATGAGCAGTTCTTC. This gives the protein CASSINPMSSYNEQFF. The genes are TRBV19 and TRBJ2-1; D is ambiguous. The CDR3 extends over 16 amino acids. V was shortened by 2 bases and J by 0 bases, with 11 bases between the two germline ends. CDR1 and CDR2 (germline): LNHDA, SQIVND (reference sequence).

This rearrangement joins TRBV3-1 (or the pseudogene TRBV3-2) to TRBJ1-1; D gene unclear. The CDR3 is 15 amino acids. V lost 6 bases, J lost 0 bases, and 14 bases lay in between. The germline V gene encodes CDR1 LGHDT and CDR2 YNNKEL (reference sequence). CDR3 DNA sequence: TGTGCCAGCAGGTCTGCCGAGGGCATGAACACTGAAGCTTTCTTT. This codes for CASRSAEGMNTEAFF.

This sequence joins TRBV18 and TRBJ1-1; 8 bases align to TRBD1. Germline V CDR1 and CDR2: KGHSH, LQKENI. V shed 6 bases and J 0 bases; nucleotides not matched to a gene: 3. The CDR3 is 14 amino acids. DNA of the CDR3: TGTGCCAGCTCTCGACAGGGGATGAACACTGAAGCTTTCTTT. Protein: CASSRQGMNTEAFF.

The chain employs TRBV4-1 and TRBJ2-5; TRBD1 aligns across 9 bases. There are 14 residues in the CDR3. With V trimmed by 3 bases and J by 4 bases, 3 bases remained unmatched. Germline assignment: CDR1 MGHRA and CDR2 YSYEKL. The CDR3 sequence: CASSQGQGTETQYF. CDR3 DNA: TGCGCCAGCAGCCAGGGACAGGGCACAGAGACCCAGTACTTC.

The sample holds a few counts of this clone. V usage is TRBV11-2 and J usage is TRBJ2-1, with 11 bases matching TRBD2. The CDR3 is made up of 18 amino acids. Germline CDR1 and CDR2: SGHAT and FQNNGV. With 6 bases clipped from V and 3 bases from J, the junction kept 13 bases outside the gene matches. CDR3 residues: CASRLRGRLAGFYNEQFF. CDR3 nucleotides: TGTGCCAGCAGATTAAGGGGAAGACTAGCGGGATTCTACAATGAGCAGTTCTTC.

This chain connects TRBV19 to TRBJ2-3; 11 bases are shared with TRBD2. Trimming removed 6 bases from V and 5 bases from J; junction bases left unmatched: 4. This CDR3 has 14 amino acids. The V gene's germline CDR1 is LNHDA and CDR2 SQIVND (reference sequence). The CDR3 region is CASSGTSGQDTQYF. CDR3 in DNA: TGTGCCAGTAGCGGGACTAGCGGCCAAGATACGCAGTATTTT.

This chain links TRBV19 with TRBJ1-2, with 7 nucleotides matching TRBD1. J gave up 8 bases and V 7 bases, and 13 bases lay outside the gene matches. Germline-derived CDR1 and CDR2 are LNHDA and SQIVND (reference sequence). The CDR3 has 14 residues. The CDR3 coding sequence is TGTGCCAGTACCCCCCCCGCTCAGGGGGAAGGCTACACCTTC. Translation gives CASTPPAQGEGYTF.

J is TRBJ1-5 and V is TRBV11-3; D remains unclear. The CDR3 consists of 13 residues. V was cut by 5 bases and J by 6 bases, with 11 bases left in between. Germline V gene data show CDR1 as SGHNT and CDR2 as YENEEA. CDR3 in DNA: TGTGCCAGCAGCCCGCAGGTGGCTCAGCCCCAGCATTTT. Protein product: CASSPQVAQPQHF.

This rearrangement joins TRBV28 to TRBJ2-3, with D tentatively TRBD1 (5 bases). This CDR3 has 16 amino acids. Germline CDR1 MDHEN, CDR2 SYDVKM. Trimming shortened V by 1 base and J by 2 bases, and 13 bases separated the two germline ends. The CDR3 region is CASSLFGPRATDTQYF. The CDR3 region has the DNA TGTGCCAGCAGTTTATTTGGTCCCAGGGCCACAGATACGCAGTATTTT. Supplemented by reference TRBV28 and TRBJ2-3, the full variable domain reads DVKVTQSSRYLVKRTGEKVFLECVQDMDHENMFWYRQDPGLGLRLIYFSYDVKMKEKGDIPEGYSVSREKKERFSLILESASTNQTSMYLCASSLFGPRATDTQYFGPGTRLTVL.

The CDR3 is CATSEGTGGRADTQYF. DNA for the CDR3: TGTGCCACCAGTGAAGGGACAGGGGGCCGAGCAGATACGCAGTATTTT. The V gene is TRBV24-1, the J gene TRBJ2-3, with TRBD1 identical over 12 bases. The V and J ends lost 4 bases and 4 bases, in that order; junction bases with no gene match: 5. This CDR3 is 16 amino acids long. The germline V gene encodes CDR1 KGHDR and CDR2 SFDVKD.

This chain links TRBV29-1 with TRBJ2-2, with D perhaps TRBD1 (6 bases). Germline values: CDR1 SQVTM, CDR2 ANQGSEA. There are 13 residues in the CDR3. V lost 6 bases to trimming and J lost 1 base, with 9 bases between them. The CDR3 DNA reads TGCAGCGTCCGGGACATGAACACCGGGGAGCTGTTTTTT. The encoded protein is CSVRDMNTGELFF.

This chain connects TRBV14 to TRBJ1-3; D is perhaps TRBD1 (6 bases). With 3 bases removed from V and 0 bases from J, the gap between germline ends came to 12 bases. The CDR3 extends over 16 amino acids. CDR1 is SGHDN, CDR2 FVKESK, per germline. The CDR3 nucleotides read TGTGCCAGCAGCCAGGGGGGGGGCCGCTCTGGAAACACCATATATTTT. Its translation: CASSQGGGRSGNTIYF.

In this sample, this clone turned up once. The rearrangement links TRBV9 to TRBJ2-3, with 8 bases matching TRBD2. V was clipped by 1 base and J by 5 bases; unmatched bases: 9. Germline V CDR1 and CDR2: SGDLS, YYNGEE. CDR3 length: 16 amino acids. The CDR3 DNA is TGTGCCAGCAGCGTAACCGGGGGGGCGCGAGGAGATACGCAGTATTTT. Protein sequence: CASSVTGGARGDTQYF.

The chain uses TRBV5-6 and TRBJ2-1; TRBD2 agrees at 9 bases. The CDR3 length is 14 residues. Per germline, CDR1 SGHDT and CDR2 YYEEEE. V was pared by 3 bases and J by 10 bases, with 8 bases of the junction left unmatched. The DNA for the CDR3 is TGTGCCAGCAGCTCGGGACTAGCATCGGGAGAGCAGTTCTTC. Its translation is CASSSGLASGEQFF.

In its sample, this clone was seen a few times. The J gene is TRBJ2-7, the V gene TRBV2; 7 bases align to TRBD1. V gave up 4 bases and J gave up 0 bases; unmatched junction bases: 6. Germline values: CDR1 SNHLY, CDR2 FYNNEI. CDR3 length equals 15 residues. The CDR3 nucleotides read TGTGCCAGCAGTGCAGGGGGTGGGAGCTCCTACGAGCAGTACTTC. It codes for CASSAGGGSSYEQYF.